A single sample is the source of the 24 T cell receptor beta chains below, sequenced in a study of shared clonotypes between healthy human individuals. Positively selected for CCR7, the CD45RO-negative cells used as naive CD8 cells excluded terminally differentiated effector memory CD45RA+ cells. The table came from immunoSEQ multiplex PCR; TCRdb's copy has only in-frame clones and leaves some out. The table shows about 2 million clones, with about 95% occurring only once. Sequencing input: naive CD8+ T cells sorted from blood. The receptors come from a man aged 18 to 30 in good health.

This chain links TRBV30 with TRBJ2-3; possibly TRBD2 for D (6 bases). Germline-derived CDR1 and CDR2 are GTSNPN and SVGIG (reference sequence). The CDR3 consists of 15 residues. V lost 4 bases, J lost 1 base, and 15 bases lay in between. Written as DNA, the CDR3 is TGTGCCTGGAACCGGGGGACTGCTGGCACAGATACGCAGTATTTT. Protein sequence: CAWNRGTAGTDTQYF. The complete variable domain, with remaining parts taken from reference TRBV30 and TRBJ2-3, reads SQTIHQWPATLVQPVGSPLSLECTVEGTSNPNLYWYRQAAGRGLQLLFYSVGIGQISSEVPQNLSASRPQDRQFILSSKKLLLSDSGFYLCAWNRGTAGTDTQYFGPGTRLTVL.

The chain links TRBV7-6 to TRBJ2-1, with TRBD1 matching over 10 bases. Trimming took 0 bases from V and 6 from J; bases not matched to a gene: 2. The CDR3 runs 15 residues. Germline CDR1 is SGHVS and CDR2 is FNYEAQ. The CDR3 DNA reads TGTGCCAGCAGCTTAGCGTGGACAGGGGGCAATGAGCAGTTCTTC. As protein: CASSLAWTGGNEQFF.

This rearrangement joins TRBV7-6 to TRBJ1-6; 8 nucleotides line up with TRBD1. Trimming cost V 5 bases and J 7 bases; bases outside gene matches: 7. The CDR3 is 15 residues long. CDR1 and CDR2 from the germline V gene are SGHVS and FNYEAQ. The CDR3 DNA is TGTGCCAGCAGCCCCTACGGACAGGGAAATTCACCCCTCCACTTT. Residues: CASSPYGQGNSPLHF.

This chain joins TRBV28 and TRBJ1-5; D may be TRBD1 (5 bases). Germline CDR1 reads MDHEN; CDR2 reads SYDVKM. V was clipped by 6 bases and J by 0 bases, with 15 bases between them. The CDR3 is 16 residues long. This chain's CDR3 is CASSSGESNSNQPQHF. The CDR3 DNA follows: TGTGCCAGCAGCTCGGGGGAGAGTAATAGCAATCAGCCCCAGCATTTT.

V and J are TRBV7-8 and TRBJ1-4; tentative D call: TRBD1 (5 bases). Trimming shortened V by 7 bases and J by 5 bases, and 14 bases separated the two germline ends. Germline V gene data show CDR1 as SGHVS and CDR2 as FQNEAQ. The CDR3 loop spans 14 amino acids. CDR3 DNA sequence: TGTGCCAGCACCAGTGGGGGAGAGAATGAAAAACTGTTTTTT. Protein: CASTSGGENEKLFF.

The count of this clone is one. CDR3: CASSLSEAGYTF. CDR3 in DNA: TGTGCCAGCAGCTTGTCGGAGGCTGGCTACACCTTC. The chain combines TRBV5-4 with TRBJ1-2; D is unresolved. CDR3 length: 12 amino acids. The germline V and J ends were trimmed by 1 base and 7 bases, with 8 bases remaining between them. CDR1 SGHNT and CDR2 YYREEE come from the germline V gene (reference sequence).

V and J are TRBV5-8 and TRBJ1-2, with 11 bases fitting TRBD1. The V gene end was trimmed by 2 bases and the J gene end by 0 bases; junction bases not matched to a gene: 9. The length of the CDR3 is 18 residues. CDR1 SGHTS and CDR2 YDEGEE come from the germline V gene. CDR3 bases: TGTGCCAGCAGCTTCGTGGACAGGGGGCTTCTAGCTAACTATGGCTACACCTTC. This gives the protein CASSFVDRGLLANYGYTF.

The chain uses TRBV28 and TRBJ2-7, with a possible D match to TRBD2 (6 bases). Trimming removed 8 bases from V and 4 bases from J, with 18 bases in between. The CDR3 loop spans 14 amino acids. The germline V gene encodes CDR1 MDHEN and CDR2 SYDVKM. CDR3 sequence reads: CASYWEDLSYEQYF. The CDR3 DNA sequence: TGTGCCAGCTATTGGGAGGACCTTTCTTACGAGCAGTACTTC.

The chain links TRBV6-1 to TRBJ1-2; D is undetermined. The V end lost 0 bases, the J end lost 5 bases, and 13 bases lay between the germline ends. The germline V gene has CDR1 MNHNS and CDR2 SASEGT. The CDR3 covers 15 residues. The CDR3 loop reads CASSEAVEAEYGYTF. The DNA of the CDR3 is TGTGCCAGCAGTGAAGCGGTCGAGGCCGAGTATGGCTACACCTTC.

Note on this clone: Other nucleotide sequences from this sample produce the same CDR3. The chain recombines TRBV27 with TRBJ1-3; D unresolved. Germline lookup yields CDR1 MNHEY and CDR2 SMNVEV (reference sequence). The CDR3 is 14 residues long. V was pared by 2 bases and J by 0 bases, with 5 bases between. Here the CDR3 reads CASSLQSSGNTIYF. As DNA, the CDR3 is TGTGCCAGCAGTTTACAATCCTCTGGAAACACCATATATTTT.

The chain has TRBV19 and TRBJ2-1; TRBD2 agrees at 10 bases. With 0 bases clipped from V and 3 bases from J, the junction kept 5 bases outside the gene matches. Germline lookup yields CDR1 LNHDA and CDR2 SQIVND (reference sequence). The CDR3 is made up of 17 amino acids. This chain's CDR3 is CASSIDLAGGLYNEQFF. The CDR3 region has the DNA TGTGCCAGTAGTATAGACTTAGCGGGAGGCCTCTACAATGAGCAGTTCTTC.

CDR3 protein: CASSPGQGIWVKAFF. CDR3 sequence (DNA): TGTGCCAGCAGTCCGGGACAGGGGATCTGGGTAAAAGCTTTCTTT. This chain joins TRBV27 and TRBJ1-1, with 10 bases that match TRBD1. The germline gives CDR1 MNHEY, CDR2 SMNVEV (reference sequence). The CDR3 covers 15 residues. V lost 5 bases to trimming and J lost 9 bases; unmatched junction nucleotides: 12.

The V call is TRBV29-1, the J call TRBJ2-7; 10 nucleotides agree with TRBD2. This CDR3 comprises 12 residues. J lost 6 bases, V lost 6 bases, and 5 bases had no gene match. Germline V CDR1 and CDR2: SQVTM, ANQGSEA. CDR3 region: CSVTGTSVEQYF. The CDR3 coding sequence is TGCAGCGTCACCGGGACTAGCGTCGAGCAGTACTTC.

V is TRBV2 and J is TRBJ1-5; D is unclear. This CDR3 has 15 residues. The V gene's germline CDR1 is SNHLY and CDR2 FYNNEI. V lost 0 bases and J 5 bases, leaving 11 bases between the germline ends. DNA for the CDR3: TGTGCCAGCAGTGAAGCCCAGCGGTGGGATCAGCCCCAGCATTTT. This translates into CASSEAQRWDQPQHF.

The rearrangement uses TRBV5-6 and TRBJ2-5; TRBD2 aligns across 7 bases. The germline CDR1 and CDR2 sequences are SGHDT and YYEEEE. The CDR3 is 11 amino acids. V lost 2 bases to trimming and J lost 12 bases; unmatched junction nucleotides: 4. CDR3 nucleotides: TGTGCCAGCAGCTTTGGGGGGGACGAGTACTTC. Protein sequence: CASSFGGDEYF.

A note on this clone: Other DNA sequences in this sample translate to the same CDR3. This chain joins TRBV11-2 and TRBJ2-7, with D maybe TRBD1 (6 bases). This CDR3 contains 13 residues. Between the trimmed V and J ends, which lost 1 base and 7 bases, there was a span of 11 bases. Germline-derived CDR1 and CDR2 are SGHAT and FQNNGV. CDR3 DNA sequence: TGTGCCAGCAGCTTAGGGGGAACAGGGGAGCAGTACTTC. Amino acids: CASSLGGTGEQYF.

The chain is built from TRBV27 and TRBJ1-4, with 8 bases fitting TRBD1. Unmatched junction bases numbered 13, after V lost 6 bases and J lost 10 bases. CDR1 MNHEY and CDR2 SMNVEV come from the germline V gene (reference sequence). There are 15 residues in the CDR3. This chain's CDR3 is CASSPVTGGTGKLFF. CDR3 DNA: TGTGCCAGCAGCCCCGTCACAGGGGGAACTGGAAAACTGTTTTTT.

The sample holds one count of this clone. The chain has TRBV16 and TRBJ1-5, with 8 bases matching TRBD1. CDR1 and CDR2 from the germline V gene are KGHSY and FQNENV. This CDR3 region has 16 residues. J gave up 4 bases and V 0 bases, and 5 bases lay outside the gene matches. CDR3 nucleotides: TGTGCCAGCAGCCAATCCTCCGGGACAGGTAATCAGCCCCAGCATTTT. It translates to CASSQSSGTGNQPQHF.

The table lists this clone with a count of one. The chain employs TRBV6-5 and TRBJ1-2; the match to TRBD1 covers 8 bases. This CDR3 region has 15 residues. Germline V lookup: CDR1 MNHEY, CDR2 SVGAGI. The V and J ends lost 6 bases and 4 bases, in that order; junction bases with no gene match: 10. CDR3 residues: CASSPGTGSTYGYTF. CDR3 in DNA: TGTGCCAGCAGCCCCGGGACAGGAAGCACCTATGGCTACACCTTC.

The rearrangement uses TRBV5-1 and TRBJ1-1; TRBD1 aligns across 10 bases. Germline CDR1 and CDR2: SGHRS and YFSETQ. Trimming took 4 bases from V and 5 from J; bases not matched to a gene: 11. There are 16 residues in the CDR3. CDR3 sequence: CASSVEGTGEFTEAFF. The CDR3 nucleotides read TGCGCCAGCAGCGTTGAAGGGACAGGGGAATTTACTGAAGCTTTCTTT.

This chain joins TRBV15 and TRBJ2-1, with D maybe TRBD1 (5 bases). This CDR3 contains 16 residues. Trimming removed 3 bases at V and 4 bases at J, with 16 bases between. Germline lookup yields CDR1 LNHNV and CDR2 YYDKDF (reference sequence). CDR3 nucleotides: TGTGCCACCAGCAGGTCCTCGTTAGGGGCTTACAATGAGCAGTTCTTC. It is translated as CATSRSSLGAYNEQFF.

This rearrangement joins TRBV4-1 to TRBJ2-2, with unresolved D. Germline V gives CDR1 MGHRA, CDR2 YSYEKL. V was trimmed by 4 bases and J by 8 bases, leaving 8 bases between them. The CDR3 length is 12 residues. CDR3 amino acids: CASSPVYGELFF. The CDR3 DNA sequence: TGCGCCAGCAGCCCGGTATATGGGGAGCTGTTTTTT.

Comment on this clone: The same CDR3 can be traced to other DNA sequences in this sample. This rearrangement joins TRBV7-9 to TRBJ1-1; D unclear. The CDR3 has 14 residues. V shed 1 base and J shed 2 bases, with 8 bases lying between them. The germline V gene encodes CDR1 SEHNR and CDR2 FQNEAQ (reference sequence). CDR3 loop: CASSLEGPNTEAFF. The CDR3 bases are TGTGCCAGCAGCTTAGAGGGTCCAAACACTGAAGCTTTCTTT.

The genes are TRBV6-1 and TRBJ1-5; D ambiguous. There are 15 residues in the CDR3. Trimming stripped 2 bases from V and 3 bases from J, with 11 bases between. The germline gives CDR1 MNHNS, CDR2 SASEGT. The CDR3, as DNA: TGTGCCAGCAGTGAATGGGCAGGTGACAATCAGCCCCAGCATTTT. Its protein product is CASSEWAGDNQPQHF.